The entry below gives a single TCR beta chain sequence along with its context. This sample stems from a study of blood T cell repertoires in COVID-19. Turning to the study itself: The study drew acute and convalescent COVID-19 samples from the United States, Italy and Spain. PBMCs, B-cell-depleted T cells, or T cells provided the cDNA or gDNA that made up the material.

Authors' methods: Reference gene primer amplification gave nucleated cell count estimates. Data came from immunoSEQ multiplex PCR; TCRdb stores just in-frame clones and leaves some out. From that table come the V and J calls and clone size; the DNA was used to work out D and trimming. The sample lists roughly 230,000 clones, about 86% seen once, with about 4.2% in the top ten. From germline, CDR1 is MNHEY and CDR2 SVGAGI. V dropped 4 bases and J dropped 9; count of bases not matched to a gene: 14. This CDR3 comprises 16 residues. The sequence was obtained from a man aged 50-59 years with active or convalescent COVID-19. This sequence joins TRBV6-5 and TRBJ1-5, with 8 bases matching TRBD1. The sample consisted of peripheral blood. The CDR3 coding sequence is TGTGCCAGCAGTTCAAAAGGCCGGACAGGGAGACGGCCCCAGCATTTT. Its translation is CASSSKGRTGRRPQHF.